The 3 T cell receptor beta chains below all came from one sample that was sequenced in a study of T cells in women clearing cervical HPV infection. Sequenced by immunoSEQ multiplex PCR; TCRdb stores in-frame clones only, minus some. The ten top clones account for around 10%, within a sample of roughly 28,000 clones. Specimen: blood buffy coat. These receptors all stem from a woman aged 18-70 years with a cervical HPV16 infection that either progressed to CIN3+ or cleared (not recorded which).

For this clone: The CDR3 end falls 3 residues outside the read, so it is completed with the germline J gene. This chain links TRBV2 with TRBJ1-1; D is perhaps TRBD1 (5 bases). This CDR3 has 14 residues. Germline assignment: CDR1 SNHLY and CDR2 FYNNEI. Trimming pared 4 bases from V and 5 bases from J, leaving 14 bases between. This chain's CDR3 is CASSARGVQTEAFF. CDR3 bases read: TGTGCCAGCAGTGCTCGAGGGGTTCAGACTGAA. The full variable domain, with the rest looked up from reference TRBV2 and TRBJ1-1, is EPEVTQTPSHQVTQMGQEVILRCVPISNHLYFYWYRQILGQKVEFLVSFYNNEISEKSEIFDDQFSVERPDGSNFTLKIRSTKLEDSAMYFCASSARGVQTEAFFGQGTRLTVV.

On this clone: With the read ending 3 residues before the CDR3 end, the germline J gene is used to fill in that end. This chain joins TRBV7-3 and TRBJ1-1; D is ambiguous. V was shortened by 2 bases and J by 2 bases, with 9 bases between the two germline ends. The CDR3 spans 14 residues. In germline, CDR1 is SGHTA, CDR2 FQGTGA. CDR3 sequence: CASSLGETNTEAFF. The part of the CDR3 DNA that was read is TGTGCCAGCAGCTTAGGTGAAACTAACACTGAA.

On this clone: The DNA ends 3 residues before the CDR3 does, and the rest of the CDR3 is filled in from the germline J gene. J is TRBJ2-7 and V is TRBV4-1; tentatively, D is TRBD1 (6 bases). This CDR3 is built from 14 residues. V was shortened by 6 bases and J by 5 bases, with 17 bases between the two germline ends. The V gene's germline CDR1 is MGHRA and CDR2 YSYEKL. The CDR3 is CASSPGRGIDEQYF. CDR3 DNA, as far as it was read: TGCGCCAGCAGTCCGGGCAGGGGAATTGACGAG.